A selection of T cell receptor beta chains follows, all from one sample in a study of brain T cells in children with intractable seizures. Profiling relied on immunoSEQ multiplex PCR, and the TCRdb table lists in-frame clones only, not all of them. The sample lists about 340,000 clones, over 90% seen once, with 4.5% to 7% in the top ten. Material: peripheral blood, obtained roughly 5 months after surgery. The receptors derive from a boy less than two years old with tuberous sclerosis and intractable seizures. The CDR3 runs from the conserved cysteine through the conserved F or W. Expanded clones get a size class; other rows say once, few or many, or leave the size out.

size	V	J	CDR3
once	TRBV24-1	TRBJ2-5	CATSAHGNFKETQYF
once	TRBV7-9	TRBJ1-1	CAGHTENTEAFF
NA	TRBV13	TRBJ2-7	CASSSLAGGSYEQYF
NA	TRBV4-1	TRBJ1-6	CASSYSGTGGNSPLHF
once	TRBV5-6	TRBJ2-7	CASSLLATNRGEQYF
NA	TRBV6-4	TRBJ2-1	CASSGTSGSYNEQFF
NA	TRBV12-3/TRBV12-4	TRBJ2-7	CASSSQAGVEQYF
NA	TRBV6-1	TRBJ1-6	CASSDRGLRPLHF
NA	TRBV19	TRBJ2-3	CASSTGTGYTDTQYF
NA	TRBV21-1	TRBJ2-4	CASTGILTGANIQYF
NA	TRBV2	TRBJ2-7	CASTEVRQANYEQYF
NA	TRBV6-5	TRBJ1-1	CASIWVLNTEAFF
few	TRBV2	TRBJ1-2	CASRAGQAGGYTF
NA	TRBV2	TRBJ1-6	CASSELANANSPLHF
NA	TRBV10-2	TRBJ2-1	CASMWGGGDNEQFF
NA	TRBV4-1	TRBJ2-3	CASSQGNRGRGPDTQYF
NA	TRBV5-4	TRBJ2-2	CASSPGTSLINTGELFF